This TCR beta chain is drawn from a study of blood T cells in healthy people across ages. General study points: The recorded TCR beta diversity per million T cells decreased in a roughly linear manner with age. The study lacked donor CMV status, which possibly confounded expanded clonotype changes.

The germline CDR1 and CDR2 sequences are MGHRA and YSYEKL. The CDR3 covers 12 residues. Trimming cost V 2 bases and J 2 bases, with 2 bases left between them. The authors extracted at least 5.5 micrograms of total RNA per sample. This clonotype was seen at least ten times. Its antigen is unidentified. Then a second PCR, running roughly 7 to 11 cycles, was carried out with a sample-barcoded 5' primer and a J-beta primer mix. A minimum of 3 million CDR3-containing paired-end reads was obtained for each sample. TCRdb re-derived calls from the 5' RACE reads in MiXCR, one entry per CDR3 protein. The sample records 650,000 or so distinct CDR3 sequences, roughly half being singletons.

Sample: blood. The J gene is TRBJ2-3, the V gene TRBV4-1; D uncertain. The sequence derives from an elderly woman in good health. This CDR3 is CASSQPTDTQYF. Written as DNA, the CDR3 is TGCGCCAGCAGCCAACCCACAGATACGCAGTATTTT.